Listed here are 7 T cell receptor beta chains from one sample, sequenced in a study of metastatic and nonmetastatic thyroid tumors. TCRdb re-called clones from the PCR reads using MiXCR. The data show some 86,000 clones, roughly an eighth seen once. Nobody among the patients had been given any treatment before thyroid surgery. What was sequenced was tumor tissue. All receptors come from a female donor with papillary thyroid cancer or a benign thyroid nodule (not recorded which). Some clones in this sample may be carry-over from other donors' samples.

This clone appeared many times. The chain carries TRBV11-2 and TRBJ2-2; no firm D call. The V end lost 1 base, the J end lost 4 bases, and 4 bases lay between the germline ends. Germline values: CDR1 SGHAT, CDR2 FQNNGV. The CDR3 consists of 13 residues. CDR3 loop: CASSLGLTGELFF. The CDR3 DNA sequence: TGTGCCAGCAGCTTAGGTCTCACCGGGGAGCTGTTTTTT. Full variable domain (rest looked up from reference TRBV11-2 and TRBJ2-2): EAGVAQSPRYKIIEKRQSVAFWCNPISGHATLYWYQQILGQGPKLLIQFQNNGVVDDSQLPKDRFSAERLKGVDSTLKIQPAKLEDSAVYLCASSLGLTGELFFGEGSRLTVL.

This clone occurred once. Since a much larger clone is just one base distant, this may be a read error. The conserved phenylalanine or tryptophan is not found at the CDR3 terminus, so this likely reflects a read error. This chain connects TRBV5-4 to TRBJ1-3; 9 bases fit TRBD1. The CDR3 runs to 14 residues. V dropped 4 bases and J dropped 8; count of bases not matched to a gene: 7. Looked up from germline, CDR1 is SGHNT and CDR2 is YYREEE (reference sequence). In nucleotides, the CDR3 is TGTGCCAGCAGCCCCGGGACAGGGTCATACACCATATATCTT. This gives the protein CASSPGTGSYTIYL.

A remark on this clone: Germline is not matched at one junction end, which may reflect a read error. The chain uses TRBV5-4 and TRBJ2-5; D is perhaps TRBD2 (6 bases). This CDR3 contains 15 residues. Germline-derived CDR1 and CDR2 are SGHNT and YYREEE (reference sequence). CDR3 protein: CASILVWDSQETQYF. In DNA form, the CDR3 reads TGTGCCAGCATCTTGGTGTGGGACTCTCAAGAGACCCAGTACTTC.

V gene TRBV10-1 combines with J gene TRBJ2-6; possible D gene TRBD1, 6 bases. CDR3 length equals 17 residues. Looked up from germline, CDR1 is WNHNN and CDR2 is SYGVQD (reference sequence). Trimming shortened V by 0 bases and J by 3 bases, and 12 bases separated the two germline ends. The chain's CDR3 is CASSESGAADGANVLTF. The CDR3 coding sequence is TGCGCCAGCAGTGAGTCGGGGGCGGCGGATGGGGCCAACGTCCTGACTTTC.

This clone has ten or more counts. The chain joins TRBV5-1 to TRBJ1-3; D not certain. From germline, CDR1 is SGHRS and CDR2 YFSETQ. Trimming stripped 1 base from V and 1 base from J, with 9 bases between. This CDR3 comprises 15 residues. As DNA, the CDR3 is TGCGCCAGCAGCTTGCACTCGGCGTCTGGAAACACCATATATTTT. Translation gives CASSLHSASGNTIYF.

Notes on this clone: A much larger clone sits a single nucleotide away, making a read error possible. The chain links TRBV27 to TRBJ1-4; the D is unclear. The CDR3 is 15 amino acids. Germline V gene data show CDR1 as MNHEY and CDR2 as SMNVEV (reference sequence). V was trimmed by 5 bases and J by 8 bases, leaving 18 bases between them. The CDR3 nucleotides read TGTGCCAGCAGTCCCGTAGGGTCTTCTTGGGAAAAACTGTTTTTT. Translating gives CASSPVGSSWEKLFF.

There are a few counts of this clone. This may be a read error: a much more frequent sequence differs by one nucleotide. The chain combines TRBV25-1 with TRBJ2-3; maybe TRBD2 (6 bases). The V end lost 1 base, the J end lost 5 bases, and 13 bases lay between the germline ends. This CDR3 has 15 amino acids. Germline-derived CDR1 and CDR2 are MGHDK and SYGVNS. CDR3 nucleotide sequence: TGTGCCAGCAGTGAATGGGGGGTGCCAATAGATACGCAGTATTTT. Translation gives CASSEWGVPIDTQYF.